This T cell receptor (beta chain) was recovered during a study of identical twins. This clonotype showed up just a few times. TCRdb analysed the 5' RACE reads with MiXCR anew, one entry per CDR3 protein. The sample lists 470,000 or so distinct CDR3 sequences, approximately 24% seen once, with about 2.7% in the top ten. CDR3 size: 15 residues. The sample was also reused in another study, on T cells expressing NK-cell markers.

This TCR came from a woman younger than 30 in good health. This chain uses TRBV21-1 with TRBJ1-1; TRBD1, as called in the table, went unchecked against the DNA. TRBV21-1 is reported as a pseudogene. The material sequenced was CD4+ T cells sorted from blood. The CDR3 is CASSDQGALNTEAFF. In nucleotides, the CDR3 is TGTGCCAGCAGCGACCAGGGGGCTCTGAACACTGAAGCTTTCTTT.